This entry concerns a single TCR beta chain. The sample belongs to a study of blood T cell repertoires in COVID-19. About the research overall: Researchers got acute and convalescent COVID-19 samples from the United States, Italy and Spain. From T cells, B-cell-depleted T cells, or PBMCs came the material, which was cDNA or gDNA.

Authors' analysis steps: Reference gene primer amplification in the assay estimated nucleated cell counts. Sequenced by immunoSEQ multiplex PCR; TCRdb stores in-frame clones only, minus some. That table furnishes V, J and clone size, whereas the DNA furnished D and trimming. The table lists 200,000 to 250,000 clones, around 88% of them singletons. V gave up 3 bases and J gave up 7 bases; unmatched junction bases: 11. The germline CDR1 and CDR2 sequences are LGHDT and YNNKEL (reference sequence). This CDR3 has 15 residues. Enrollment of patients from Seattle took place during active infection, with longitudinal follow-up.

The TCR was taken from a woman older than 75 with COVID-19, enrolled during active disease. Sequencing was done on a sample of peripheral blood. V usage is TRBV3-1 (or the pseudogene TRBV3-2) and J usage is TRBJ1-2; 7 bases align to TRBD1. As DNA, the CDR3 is TGTGCCAGCAGCCACCGGGACAGCTTTGAGGGTGGCTACACCTTC. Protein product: CASSHRDSFEGGYTF.